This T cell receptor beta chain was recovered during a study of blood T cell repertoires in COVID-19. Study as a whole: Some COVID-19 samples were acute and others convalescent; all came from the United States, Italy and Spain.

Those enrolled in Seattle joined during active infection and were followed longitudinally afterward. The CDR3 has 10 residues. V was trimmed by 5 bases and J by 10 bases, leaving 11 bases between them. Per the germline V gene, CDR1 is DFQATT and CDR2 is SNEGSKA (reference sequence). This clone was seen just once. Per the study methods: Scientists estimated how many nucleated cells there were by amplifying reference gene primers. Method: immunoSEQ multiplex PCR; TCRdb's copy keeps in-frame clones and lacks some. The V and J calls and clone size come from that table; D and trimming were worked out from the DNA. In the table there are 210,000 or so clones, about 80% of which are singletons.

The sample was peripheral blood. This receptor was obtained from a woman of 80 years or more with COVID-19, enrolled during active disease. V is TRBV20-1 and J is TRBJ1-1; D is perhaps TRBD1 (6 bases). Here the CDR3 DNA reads TGCAGTGCTGCCCAGGACAGAGCTTTCTTT. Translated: CSAAQDRAFF.